This TCR beta chain stems from a study of spatial heterogeneity in lung cancer. TCRdb re-analysed the 5' RACE reads in MiXCR, keeping a single row per CDR3 protein. The table lists 45,000 to 50,000 distinct CDR3 sequences, approximately 12% of them singletons. Germline loops: CDR1 SGHTA, CDR2 FQGNSA. The CDR3 runs 15 residues. Trimming at V came to 3 bases and at J to 8 bases, leaving 12 bases not matched to a gene. As for time point: blood at routine non-recurrence follow-up after resection. This receptor was obtained from a male donor with early-stage non-small cell lung cancer. The chain carries TRBV7-2 and TRBJ1-2; TRBD1 agrees at 7 bases. The sequencing here drew on PBMCs, taken at follow-up. In DNA form, the CDR3 reads TGTGCCAGCAGCTTTTGGACAGGTGCCGCCCAAGGCTACACCTTC. Residues: CASSFWTGAAQGYTF.